This T cell receptor beta chain was captured in a study of cytomegalovirus exposure and HLA in healthy donors. Findings and caveats of the study: About 87% or about 30% of the time was how often most TCR beta V segments were productive, according to an earlier analysis.

Comment on this clone: No antigen is known for it.

This CDR3 spans 17 amino acids. From germline, CDR1 is SGHTA and CDR2 FQGNSA. The V and J ends lost 0 bases and 7 bases, in that order; junction bases with no gene match: 8. Amplification used 60 Vbeta primers and 13 Jbeta primers. Produced via immunoSEQ multiplex PCR; TCRdb's table is partial and in-frame only. This sample has 43,000 or so clones, with under 65% found just once. The TCR originated in a human donor in good health. The J gene is TRBJ2-2, the V gene TRBV7-2; 10 bases align to TRBD2. What was sequenced was PBMCs. This chain's CDR3 is CASSLALSSGRGGELFF. CDR3 in DNA: TGTGCCAGCAGCTTAGCGTTGTCTAGCGGGAGAGGCGGGGAGCTGTTTTTT.